This T cell receptor beta chain was identified during a study of OX40 agonist ivuxolimab in advanced cancers. For the study at large: Across the patients, intravenous ivuxolimab was delivered every 2 weeks at 0.01 to 10 mg/kg. Males comprised about 84% of the group, whose mean age was about 61 years (range roughly 20 to 85). Study-wide results and caveats: Among the least clonally expanded were partial responders at 0.1-3.0 mg/kg.

Repertoires were generated with immunoSEQ multiplex PCR, while TCRdb's copy carries only in-frame clones and drops some. Among tens of thousands of clones, about 90% were seen once, and the ten largest hold under 20%. The CDR3 contains 14 residues. In germline, CDR1 is MGHRA, CDR2 YSYEKL. In the case of this clone: The target antigen is unknown.

The rearrangement uses TRBV4-1 and TRBJ2-5; D assignment may be TRBD1 or TRBD2 (5 bases each). The DNA matches TRBJ2-7 better at its end, which makes the J call doubtful. The sample consisted of CD4+ or CD8+ T cells sorted from blood, taken in a trial of the OX40 agonist ivuxolimab. The source of this sequence is an adult with an advanced solid tumor such as melanoma, head and neck, liver or kidney cancer. As DNA, the CDR3 is TGCGCCAGCAGCGCCCGGGACGGTCCCTACGAGCAGTACTTC. Its translation: CASSARDGPYEQYF.